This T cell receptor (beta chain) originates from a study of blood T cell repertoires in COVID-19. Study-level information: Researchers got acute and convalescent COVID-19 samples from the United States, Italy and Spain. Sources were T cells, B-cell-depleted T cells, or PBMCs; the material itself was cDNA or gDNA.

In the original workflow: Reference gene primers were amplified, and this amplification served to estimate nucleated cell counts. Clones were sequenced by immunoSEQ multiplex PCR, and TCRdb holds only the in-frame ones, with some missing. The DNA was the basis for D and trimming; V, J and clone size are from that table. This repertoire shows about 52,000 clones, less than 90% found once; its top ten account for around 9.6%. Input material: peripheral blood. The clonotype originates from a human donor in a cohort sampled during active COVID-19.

CDR3 DNA sequence: TGTGCCAGCTCACTAGACACAGATACGCAGTATTTT. This sequence encodes CASSLDTDTQYF. The rearrangement uses TRBV18 and TRBJ2-3; no firm D call. This CDR3 region has 12 residues. V was cut by 4 bases and J by 2 bases, with 4 bases left in between. CDR1 and CDR2 (germline): KGHSH, LQKENI.